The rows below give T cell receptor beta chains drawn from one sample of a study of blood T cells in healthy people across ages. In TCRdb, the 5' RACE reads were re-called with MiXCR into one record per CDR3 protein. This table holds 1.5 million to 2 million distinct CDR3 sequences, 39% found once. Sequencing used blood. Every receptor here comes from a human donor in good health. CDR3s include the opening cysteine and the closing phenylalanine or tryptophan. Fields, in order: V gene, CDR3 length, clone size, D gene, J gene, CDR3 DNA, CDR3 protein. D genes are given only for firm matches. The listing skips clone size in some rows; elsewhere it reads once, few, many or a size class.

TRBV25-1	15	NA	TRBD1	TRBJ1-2	TGCGCCAGCAGTCGGACAGGGGGAATTAACTATGGCTACACCTTC	CASSRTGGINYGYTF
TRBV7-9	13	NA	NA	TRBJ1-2	TGTGCCATCACCCCCGACGGCGAAGTAGGCTACACCTTC	CAITPDGEVGYTF
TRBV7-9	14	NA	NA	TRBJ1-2	TGTGCCAGCAGCAACCTGGGGAAAAACTATGGCTACACCTTC	CASSNLGKNYGYTF
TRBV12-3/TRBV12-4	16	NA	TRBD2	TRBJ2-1	TGTGCCAGCAGAGGTCCTAGCGGGGGGCGTTACAATGAGCAGTTCTTC	CASRGPSGGRYNEQFF
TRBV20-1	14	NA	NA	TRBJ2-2	TGCAGTGCTAGACGGAGCTCGAACACCGGGGAGCTGTTTTTT	CSARRSSNTGELFF
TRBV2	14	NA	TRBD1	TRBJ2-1	TGTGCCGGGCAACCAGGGGGCACCTACAATGAGCAGTTCTTC	CAGQPGGTYNEQFF
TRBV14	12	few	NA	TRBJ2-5	TGTGCCAGCAGCCAAGGGTTGGCGACCCAGTACTTC	CASSQGLATQYF
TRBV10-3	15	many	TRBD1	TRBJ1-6	TGTGCCATCAGTGATCCGGGACAGGGGAATTCACCCCTCCACTTT	CAISDPGQGNSPLHF
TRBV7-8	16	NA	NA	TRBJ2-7	TGTGCCAGCACCCCTCGGAGGGCCGGAGAGCGTAACGAGCAGTACTTC	CASTPRRAGERNEQYF
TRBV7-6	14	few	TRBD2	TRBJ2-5	TGTGCCAGCTTGTTGGCGGGGGGGTCAGAGACCCAGTACTTC	CASLLAGGSETQYF
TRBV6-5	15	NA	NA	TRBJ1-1	TGTGCCAGCAGTTACTCCGGCCCGGACAACACTGAAGCTTTCTTT	CASSYSGPDNTEAFF
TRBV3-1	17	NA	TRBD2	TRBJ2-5	TGTGCCAGCAGCCCTCTCGGGGGGGCGGTAGGGCAAGAGACCCAGTACTTC	CASSPLGGAVGQETQYF
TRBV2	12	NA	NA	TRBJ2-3	TGTGCCAGCAAAGCAGAGTCAGATACGCAGTATTTT	CASKAESDTQYF
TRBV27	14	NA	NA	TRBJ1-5	TGTGCCAGCAGCTTTACAGGGAAGGATCAGCCCCAGCATTTT	CASSFTGKDQPQHF
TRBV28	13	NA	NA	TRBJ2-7	TGTGCCACCCTGATATCTAGTTCCTACGAGCAGTACTTC	CATLISSSYEQYF
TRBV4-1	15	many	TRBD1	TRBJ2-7	TGTGCCAGCAGTGCGGGACAGGGGGCAGGATACGAGCAGTACTTC	CASSAGQGAGYEQYF
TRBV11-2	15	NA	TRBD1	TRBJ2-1	TGTGCCAGCAGCCCCCGGAGGACAGGGGGTAACGAGCGGTTCTTC	CASSPRRTGGNERFF
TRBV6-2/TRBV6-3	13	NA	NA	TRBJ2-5	TGTGCCAGCAGTGCCCAGGTTTGGGAGACCCAGTACTTC	CASSAQVWETQYF
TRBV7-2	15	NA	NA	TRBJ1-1	TGTGCCAGCAGCTTAGAAGTTAGGGAAAACACTGAAGCTTTCTTT	CASSLEVRENTEAFF
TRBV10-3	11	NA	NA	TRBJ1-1	TGTGCCATCAAGGGGAACACTGAAGCTTTCTTT	CAIKGNTEAFF
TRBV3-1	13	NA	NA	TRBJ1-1	TGTGCCAGCAGCCAAGTGGGGGGAACTAGCGCTTTCTTT	CASSQVGGTSAFF
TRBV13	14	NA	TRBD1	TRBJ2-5	TGTGCCAGCAGCTCGCAGGGGGAGTGGGAGACCCAGTACTTC	CASSSQGEWETQYF
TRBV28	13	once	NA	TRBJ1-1	TGTGCCATCACAGGGTTTCGTGGGACTGAAGCTTTCTTT	CAITGFRGTEAFF
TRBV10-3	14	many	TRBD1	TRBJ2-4	TGTGCCATCAGTGAACCGGGACAGGGGTATGAGCAGTACTTC	CAISEPGQGYEQYF
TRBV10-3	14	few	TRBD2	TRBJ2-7	TGTGCCATCAGTGGACTAGCGGGGGCCTACGAGCAGTACTTC	CAISGLAGAYEQYF
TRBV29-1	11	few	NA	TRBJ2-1	TGCAGCGAGGTTGCCTACAATGGGCAGTTCTTC	CSEVAYNGQFF
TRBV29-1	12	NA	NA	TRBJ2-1	TGCAGCGTCGGAAAGCCAGGGACCGGGGGGTTCTTC	CSVGKPGTGGFF
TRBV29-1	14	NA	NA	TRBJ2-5	TGCAGCGCCCAGGCCGGGCGGTACCAAGAGACCCAGTACTTC	CSAQAGRYQETQYF
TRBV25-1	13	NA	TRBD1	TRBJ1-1	TGTGCCAGCAGTGAATATGGGACAGGTGACGCTTTCTTT	CASSEYGTGDAFF
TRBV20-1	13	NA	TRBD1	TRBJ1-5	TGCAGTGCTAGGGACAGGGCCCATCAGCCCCAGCATTTT	CSARDRAHQPQHF
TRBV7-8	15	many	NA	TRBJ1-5	TGTGCCAGCAGCTTGTACTCAGAGACCAATCAGCCCCAGCATTTT	CASSLYSETNQPQHF
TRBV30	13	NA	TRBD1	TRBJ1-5	TGTGCCTGGAGTTCCAGGGGGTCTCAGCCCCAGCATTTT	CAWSSRGSQPQHF
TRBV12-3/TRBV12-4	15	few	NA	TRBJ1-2	TGTGCCAGCAGTTTCGCAATCCAGGCCAACTATGGCTACACCTTC	CASSFAIQANYGYTF
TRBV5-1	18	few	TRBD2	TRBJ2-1	TGCGCCAGCAGCTTGGCAGGTAGCGGGGGCCTCCGCTACAATGAGCAGTTCTTC	CASSLAGSGGLRYNEQFF
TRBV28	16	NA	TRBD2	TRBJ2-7	TGTGCCAGCAGTTTACAATTAAGCGGGGGGGCCTACGAGCAGTACTTC	CASSLQLSGGAYEQYF
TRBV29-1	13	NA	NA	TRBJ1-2	TGCAGCGTTGAGGGGGGGGGAGAGTATGGCTACACCTTC	CSVEGGGEYGYTF
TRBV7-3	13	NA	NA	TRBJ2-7	TGTGCCAGCAGCTTGATGGAATCCTCCGAGCAGTACTTC	CASSLMESSEQYF
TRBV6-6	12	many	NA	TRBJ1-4	TGTGCCAGCAGCGGGATTAATGAAAAACTGTTTTTT	CASSGINEKLFF
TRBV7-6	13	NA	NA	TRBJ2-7	TGTGCCAGCAGCTTTGACATCCTCTACGAGCAGTACTTC	CASSFDILYEQYF
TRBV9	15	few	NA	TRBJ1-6	TGTGCCAGCAGCGTAGAAGGGGCCGATCATTCACCCCTCCACTTT	CASSVEGADHSPLHF
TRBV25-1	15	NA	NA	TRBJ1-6	TGTGCCAGCAGGCCCCCTGGACAGAACCGAGGACCCCTCCACTTT	CASRPPGQNRGPLHF
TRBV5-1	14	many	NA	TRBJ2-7	TGCGCCAGCAGCTTCAGGGATTTAAGCTACGAGCAGTACTTC	CASSFRDLSYEQYF
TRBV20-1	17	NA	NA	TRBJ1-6	TGCAGTGCTAGAGAAGCCTCCTCGACGCCGGAGAATTCACCCCTCCACTTT	CSAREASSTPENSPLHF
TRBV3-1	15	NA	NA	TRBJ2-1	TGTGCCAGCAGCCCAGACCACGGCTCCTACAATGAGCAGTTCTTC	CASSPDHGSYNEQFF
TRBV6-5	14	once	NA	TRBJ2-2	TGTGCCAGCAGTTACAGGGTCGGGGACGGGGAGCTGTTTTTT	CASSYRVGDGELFF
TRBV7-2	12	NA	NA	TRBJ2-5	TGTGCCAGCAGCCAGGACAGCCCCCTAAAGTACTTC	CASSQDSPLKYF